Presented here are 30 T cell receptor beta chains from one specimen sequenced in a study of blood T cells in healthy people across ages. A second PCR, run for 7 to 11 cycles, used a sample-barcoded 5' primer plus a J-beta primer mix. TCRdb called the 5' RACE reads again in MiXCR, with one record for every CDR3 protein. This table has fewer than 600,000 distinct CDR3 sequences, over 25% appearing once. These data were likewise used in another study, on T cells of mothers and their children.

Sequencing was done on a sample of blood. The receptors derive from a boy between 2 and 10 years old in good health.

The CDR3 sequence: CASSLHDRVGTGELFF. DNA of the CDR3: TGTGCCAGCAGTTTACACGACAGGGTCGGCACCGGGGAGCTGTTTTTT. The chain employs TRBV27 and TRBJ2-2, with 7 bases fitting TRBD1. Germline CDR1 reads MNHEY; CDR2 reads SMNVEV (reference sequence). The trim removed 2 bases at V and 4 bases at J, leaving 7 bases unmatched. The CDR3 covers 16 residues.

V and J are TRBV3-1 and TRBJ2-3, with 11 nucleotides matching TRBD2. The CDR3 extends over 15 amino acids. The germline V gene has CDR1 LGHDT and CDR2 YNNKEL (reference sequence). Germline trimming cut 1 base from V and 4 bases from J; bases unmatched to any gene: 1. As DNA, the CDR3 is TGTGCCAGCAGCCAAGGACTAGCGGGATCAGATACGCAGTATTTT. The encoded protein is CASSQGLAGSDTQYF.

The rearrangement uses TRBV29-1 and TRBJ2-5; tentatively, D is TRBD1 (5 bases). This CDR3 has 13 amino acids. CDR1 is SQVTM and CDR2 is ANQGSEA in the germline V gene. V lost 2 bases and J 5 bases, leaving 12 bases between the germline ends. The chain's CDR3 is CSVESQGVETQYF. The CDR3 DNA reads TGCAGCGTTGAAAGCCAGGGTGTTGAGACCCAGTACTTC.

Written as DNA, the CDR3 is TGTGCCAGCAGCCTCGGACAGTTACGTGGCTACACCTTC. Translation gives CASSLGQLRGYTF. The J gene is TRBJ1-2, the V gene TRBV7-2; D may be TRBD1 (6 bases). From germline, CDR1 is SGHTA and CDR2 FQGNSA. V was clipped by 5 bases and J by 7 bases, with 14 bases between them. CDR3 length equals 13 residues.

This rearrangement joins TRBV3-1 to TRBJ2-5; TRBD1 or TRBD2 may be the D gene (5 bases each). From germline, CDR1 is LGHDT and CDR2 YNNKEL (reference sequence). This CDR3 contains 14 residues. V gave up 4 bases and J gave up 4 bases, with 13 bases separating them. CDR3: CASSPRDVRETQYF. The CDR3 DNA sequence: TGTGCCAGCAGCCCCCGGGACGTAAGAGAGACCCAGTACTTC.

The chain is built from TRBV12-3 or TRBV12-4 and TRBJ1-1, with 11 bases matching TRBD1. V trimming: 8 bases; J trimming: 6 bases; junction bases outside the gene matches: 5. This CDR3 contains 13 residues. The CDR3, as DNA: TGTGCCAGCCGCCGGGGACAGGGGGCTGAAGCTTTCTTT. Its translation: CASRRGQGAEAFF.

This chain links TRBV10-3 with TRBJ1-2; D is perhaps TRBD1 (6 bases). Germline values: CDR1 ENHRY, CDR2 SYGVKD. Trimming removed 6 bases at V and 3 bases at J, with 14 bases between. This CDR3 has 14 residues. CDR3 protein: CAIRRAGEDYGYTF. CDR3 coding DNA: TGTGCCATCAGGCGGGCAGGGGAGGACTATGGCTACACCTTC.

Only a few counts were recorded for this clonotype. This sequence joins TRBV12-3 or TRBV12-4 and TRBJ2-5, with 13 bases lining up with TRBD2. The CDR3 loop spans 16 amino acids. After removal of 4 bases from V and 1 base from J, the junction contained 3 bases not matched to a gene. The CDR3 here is CASSSRTSGSQETQYF. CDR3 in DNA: TGTGCCAGCAGTTCTAGGACTAGCGGGAGCCAAGAGACCCAGTACTTC.

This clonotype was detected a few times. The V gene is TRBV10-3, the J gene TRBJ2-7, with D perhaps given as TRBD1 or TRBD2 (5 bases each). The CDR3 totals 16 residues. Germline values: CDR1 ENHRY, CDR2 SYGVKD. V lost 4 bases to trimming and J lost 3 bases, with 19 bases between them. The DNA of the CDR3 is TGTGCCATCAGTGTGCTCGGGGCAGGCCAAAACTACGAGCAGTACTTC. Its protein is CAISVLGAGQNYEQYF.

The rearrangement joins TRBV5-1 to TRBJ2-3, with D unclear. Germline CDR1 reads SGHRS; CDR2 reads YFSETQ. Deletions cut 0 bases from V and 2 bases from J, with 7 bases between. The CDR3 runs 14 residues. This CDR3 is CASSLGSLTDTQYF. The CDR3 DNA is TGCGCCAGCAGCTTGGGAAGTCTCACAGATACGCAGTATTTT. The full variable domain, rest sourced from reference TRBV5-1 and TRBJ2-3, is KAGVTQTPRYLIKTRGQQVTLSCSPISGHRSVSWYQQTPGQGLQFLFEYFSETQRNKGNFPGRFSGRQFSNSRSEMNVSTLELGDSALYLCASSLGSLTDTQYFGPGTRLTVL.

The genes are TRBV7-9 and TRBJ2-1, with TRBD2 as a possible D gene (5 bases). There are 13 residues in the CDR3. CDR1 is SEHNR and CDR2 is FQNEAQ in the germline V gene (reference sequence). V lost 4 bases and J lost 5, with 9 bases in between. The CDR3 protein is CASSSGLDNEQFF. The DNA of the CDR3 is TGTGCCAGCAGCTCCGGACTCGACAATGAGCAGTTCTTC.

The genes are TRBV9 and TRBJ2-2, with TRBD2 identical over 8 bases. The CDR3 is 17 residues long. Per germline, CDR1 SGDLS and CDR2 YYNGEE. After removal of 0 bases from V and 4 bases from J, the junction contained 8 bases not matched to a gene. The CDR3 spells CASSVVGTRGVTGELFF. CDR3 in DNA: TGTGCCAGCAGCGTAGTGGGGACTAGGGGAGTCACCGGGGAGCTGTTTTTT.

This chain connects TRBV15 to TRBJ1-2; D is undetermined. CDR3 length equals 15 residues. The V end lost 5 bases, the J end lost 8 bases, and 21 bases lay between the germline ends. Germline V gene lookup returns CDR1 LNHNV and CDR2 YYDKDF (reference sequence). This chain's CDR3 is CATSPKPVPIYGYTF. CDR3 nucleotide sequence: TGTGCCACCAGCCCCAAACCAGTCCCCATCTACGGCTACACCTTC. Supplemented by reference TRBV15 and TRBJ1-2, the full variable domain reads DAMVIQNPRYQVTQFGKPVTLSCSQTLNHNVMYWYQQKSSQAPKLLFHYYDKDFNNEADTPDNFQSRRPNTSFCFLDIRSPGLGDTAMYLCATSPKPVPIYGYTFGSGTRLTVV.

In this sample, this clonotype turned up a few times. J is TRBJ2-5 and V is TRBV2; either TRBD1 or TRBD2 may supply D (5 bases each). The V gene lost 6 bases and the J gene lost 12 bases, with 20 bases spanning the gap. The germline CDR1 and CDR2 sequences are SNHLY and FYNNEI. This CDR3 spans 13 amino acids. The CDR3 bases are TGTGCCAGCAGAGGCTCGGGGCCCAGACCGGAGTACTTC. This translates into CASRGSGPRPEYF.

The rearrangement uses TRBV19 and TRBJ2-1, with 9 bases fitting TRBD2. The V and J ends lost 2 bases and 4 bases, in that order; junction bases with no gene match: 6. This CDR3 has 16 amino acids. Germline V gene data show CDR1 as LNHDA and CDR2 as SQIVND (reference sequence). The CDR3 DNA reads TGTGCCAGTAGTATATATAGCGGGGGACCTTACAATGAGCAGTTCTTC. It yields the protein CASSIYSGGPYNEQFF. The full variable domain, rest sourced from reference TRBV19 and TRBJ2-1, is DGGITQSPKYLFRKEGQNVTLSCEQNLNHDAMYWYRQDPGQGLRLIYYSQIVNDFQKGDIAEGYSVSREKKESFPLTVTSAQKNPTAFYLCASSIYSGGPYNEQFFGPGTRLTVL.

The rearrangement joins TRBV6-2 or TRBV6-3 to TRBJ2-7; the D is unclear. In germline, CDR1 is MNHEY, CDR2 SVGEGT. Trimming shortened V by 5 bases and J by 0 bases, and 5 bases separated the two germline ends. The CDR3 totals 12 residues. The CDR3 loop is CASSIPSYEQYF. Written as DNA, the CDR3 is TGTGCCAGCAGTATCCCCTCCTACGAGCAGTACTTC.

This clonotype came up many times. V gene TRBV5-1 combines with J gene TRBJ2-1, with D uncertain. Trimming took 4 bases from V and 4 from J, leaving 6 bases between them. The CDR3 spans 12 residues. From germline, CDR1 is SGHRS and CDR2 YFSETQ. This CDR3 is CASSDIYNEQFF. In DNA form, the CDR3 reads TGCGCCAGCAGCGACATATACAATGAGCAGTTCTTC.

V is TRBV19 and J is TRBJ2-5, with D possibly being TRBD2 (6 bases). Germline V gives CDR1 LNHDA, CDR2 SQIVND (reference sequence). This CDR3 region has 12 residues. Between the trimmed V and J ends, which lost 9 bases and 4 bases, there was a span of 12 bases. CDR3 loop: CASGSHRETQYF. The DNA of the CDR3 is TGTGCCAGCGGGAGCCACCGAGAGACCCAGTACTTC.

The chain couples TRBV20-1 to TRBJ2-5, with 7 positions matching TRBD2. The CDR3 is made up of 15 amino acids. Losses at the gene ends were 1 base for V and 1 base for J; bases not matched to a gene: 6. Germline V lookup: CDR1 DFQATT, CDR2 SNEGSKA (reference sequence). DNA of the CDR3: TGCAGTGCTAGAGCGGGGGGACCCTTCCAAGAGACCCAGTACTTC. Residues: CSARAGGPFQETQYF.

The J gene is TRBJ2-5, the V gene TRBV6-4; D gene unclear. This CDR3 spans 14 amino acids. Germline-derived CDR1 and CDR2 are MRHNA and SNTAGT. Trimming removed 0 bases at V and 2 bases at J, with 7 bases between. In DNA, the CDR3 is TGTGCCAGCAGTGACTCATGGCATCAAGAGACCCAGTACTTC. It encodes CASSDSWHQETQYF.

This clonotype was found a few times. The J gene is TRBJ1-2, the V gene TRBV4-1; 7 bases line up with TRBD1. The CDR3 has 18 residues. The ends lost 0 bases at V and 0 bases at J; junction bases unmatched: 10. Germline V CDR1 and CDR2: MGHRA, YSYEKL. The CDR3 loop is CASSQEVGRGKANYGYTF. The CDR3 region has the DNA TGCGCCAGCAGCCAAGAAGTGGGCAGGGGGAAGGCTAACTATGGCTACACCTTC.

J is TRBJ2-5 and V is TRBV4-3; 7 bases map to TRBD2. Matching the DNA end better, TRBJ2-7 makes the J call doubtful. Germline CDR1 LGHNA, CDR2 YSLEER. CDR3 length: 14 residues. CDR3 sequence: CASSQGKREYEQYF. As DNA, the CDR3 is TGCGCCAGCAGCCAAGGAAAGCGGGAATACGAGCAGTACTTC.

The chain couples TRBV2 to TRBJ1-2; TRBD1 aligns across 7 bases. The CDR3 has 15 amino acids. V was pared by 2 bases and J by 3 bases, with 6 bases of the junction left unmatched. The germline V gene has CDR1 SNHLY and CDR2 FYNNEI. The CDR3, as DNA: TGTGCCAGCAGTGAAACGGGACAGAAATACTATGGCTACACCTTC. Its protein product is CASSETGQKYYGYTF.

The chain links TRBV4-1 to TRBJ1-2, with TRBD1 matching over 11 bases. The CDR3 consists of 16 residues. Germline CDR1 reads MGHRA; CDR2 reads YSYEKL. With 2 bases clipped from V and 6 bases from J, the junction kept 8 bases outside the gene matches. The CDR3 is CASSQLGTGGIDGYTF. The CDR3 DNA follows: TGCGCCAGCAGCCAACTCGGGACAGGGGGAATTGATGGCTACACCTTC.

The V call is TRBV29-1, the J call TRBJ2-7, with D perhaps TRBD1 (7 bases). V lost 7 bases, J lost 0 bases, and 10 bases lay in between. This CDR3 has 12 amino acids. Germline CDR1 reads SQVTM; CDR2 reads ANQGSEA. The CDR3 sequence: CSGGDSSYEQYF. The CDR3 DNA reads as TGCAGCGGGGGGGACAGCTCCTACGAGCAGTACTTC.

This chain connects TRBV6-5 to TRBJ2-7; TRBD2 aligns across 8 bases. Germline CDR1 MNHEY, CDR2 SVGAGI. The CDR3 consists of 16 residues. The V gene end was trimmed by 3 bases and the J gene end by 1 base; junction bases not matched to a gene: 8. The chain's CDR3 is CASSYRGLDSSYEQYF. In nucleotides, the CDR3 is TGTGCCAGCAGTTATAGGGGACTAGATTCTTCCTACGAGCAGTACTTC.

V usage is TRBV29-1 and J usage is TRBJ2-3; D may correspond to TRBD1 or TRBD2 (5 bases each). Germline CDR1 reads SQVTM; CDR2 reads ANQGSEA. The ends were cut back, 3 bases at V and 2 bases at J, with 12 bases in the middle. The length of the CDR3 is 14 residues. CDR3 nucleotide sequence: TGCAGCGTTGATGTGGGGGTGGCCACAGATACGCAGTATTTT. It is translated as CSVDVGVATDTQYF.

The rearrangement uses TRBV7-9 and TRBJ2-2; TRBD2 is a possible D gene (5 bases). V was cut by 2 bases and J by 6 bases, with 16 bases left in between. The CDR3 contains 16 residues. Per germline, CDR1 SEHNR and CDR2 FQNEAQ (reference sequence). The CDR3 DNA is TGTGCCAGCAGCTTAATAGGACTCCAAATTTCCGGGGAGCTGTTTTTT. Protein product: CASSLIGLQISGELFF. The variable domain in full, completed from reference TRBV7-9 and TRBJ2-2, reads DTGVSQNPRHKITKRGQNVTFRCDPISEHNRLYWYRQTLGQGPEFLTYFQNEAQLEKSRLLSDRFSAERPKGSFSTLEIQRTEQGDSAMYLCASSLIGLQISGELFFGEGSRLTVL.

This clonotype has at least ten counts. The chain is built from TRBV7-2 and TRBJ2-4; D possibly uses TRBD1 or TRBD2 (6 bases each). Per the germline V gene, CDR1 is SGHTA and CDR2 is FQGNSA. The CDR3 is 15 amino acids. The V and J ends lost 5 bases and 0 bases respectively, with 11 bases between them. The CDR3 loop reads CASSPRGVAKNIQYF. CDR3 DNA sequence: TGTGCCAGCAGCCCAAGGGGGGTAGCCAAAAACATTCAGTACTTC.

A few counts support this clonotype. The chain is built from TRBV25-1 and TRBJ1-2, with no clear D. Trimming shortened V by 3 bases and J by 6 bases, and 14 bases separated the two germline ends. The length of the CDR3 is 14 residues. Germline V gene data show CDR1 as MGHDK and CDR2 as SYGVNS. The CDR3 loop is CASSDLSEGNGYTF. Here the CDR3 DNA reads TGTGCCAGCAGTGATTTATCAGAGGGAAATGGCTACACCTTC.